The 9 T cell receptor beta chains given below trace back to one sample, sequenced in a study of CD4 T cell repertoires and nickel. Each CDR3 protein is one row after TCRdb ran MiXCR on the RT-PCR reads. The sample lists about 100 distinct CDR3 sequences, 73% occurring once. Sequencing input: CD4+ T cells from blood, not recorded whether cultured. Receptors were obtained from a human donor in a nickel allergy study, with or without nickel allergy (not recorded which). It is not recorded whether this sample comes from one donor or several.

CDR3 nucleotides: TGTGCCAGCAGCCAGACAGGGGGAGGAAACAATGAGCAGTTCTTC. This gives the protein CASSQTGGGNNEQFF. This chain uses TRBV7-3 with TRBJ2-1; 9 bases line up with TRBD1. Trimming at V came to 5 bases and at J to 5 bases, leaving 7 bases not matched to a gene. Germline values: CDR1 SGHTA, CDR2 FQGTGA. The CDR3 has 15 residues.

This chain uses TRBV28 with TRBJ2-3; D is possibly TRBD1 (6 bases). CDR1 is MDHEN, CDR2 SYDVKM, per germline. Trimming pared 4 bases from V and 4 bases from J, leaving 15 bases between. The CDR3 sequence is 15 residues long. This CDR3 reads CASSSPGTIPDTQYF. DNA for the CDR3: TGTGCCAGCAGTTCCCCCGGGACAATCCCAGATACGCAGTATTTT.

This clonotype appeared a single time. This chain uses TRBV7-2 with TRBJ1-2; TRBD1 agrees at 9 bases. The V gene end was trimmed by 5 bases and the J gene end by 5 bases; junction bases not matched to a gene: 18. The length of the CDR3 is 18 residues. Germline V gene data show CDR1 as SGHTA and CDR2 as FQGNSA. CDR3 amino acids: CASSPHLSLDRGRYGYTF. The CDR3 bases are TGTGCCAGCAGCCCGCACTTGAGCTTGGACAGGGGCCGATATGGCTACACCTTC. Combining the CDR3 with reference TRBV7-2 and TRBJ1-2 gives the whole variable domain GAGVSQSPSNKVTEKGKDVELRCDPISGHTALYWYRQSLGQGLEFLIYFQGNSAPDKSGLPSDRFSAERTGGSVSTLTIQRTQQEDSAVYLCASSPHLSLDRGRYGYTFGSGTRLTVV.

V and J are TRBV4-1 and TRBJ1-2; D unresolved. The V and J ends lost 0 bases and 4 bases respectively, with 12 bases between them. Per the germline V gene, CDR1 is MGHRA and CDR2 is YSYEKL. The CDR3 sequence is 15 residues long. CDR3 sequence reads: CASSQDDLGIYGYTF. As DNA, the CDR3 is TGCGCCAGCAGCCAAGATGATTTAGGGATCTATGGCTACACCTTC.

This clonotype was recorded a few times. This chain links TRBV5-1 with TRBJ1-1, with D uncertain. This CDR3 is 14 amino acids long. V lost 2 bases, J lost 1 base, and 9 bases lay in between. From germline, CDR1 is SGHRS and CDR2 YFSETQ. The CDR3 loop is CASSFGIANTEAFF. The CDR3 nucleotides read TGCGCCAGCAGCTTCGGAATTGCGAACACTGAAGCTTTCTTT.

The chain joins TRBV2 to TRBJ2-3, with D unresolved. The CDR3 totals 14 residues. Trimming stripped 4 bases from V and 4 bases from J, with 12 bases between. Germline CDR1 reads SNHLY; CDR2 reads FYNNEI. The CDR3 DNA follows: TGTGCCAGCAGTGTGTCGGGTTACTCAGATACGCAGTATTTT. Its translation is CASSVSGYSDTQYF.

This clonotype was observed once. J is TRBJ2-1 and V is TRBV19, with TRBD1 identical over 8 bases. J gave up 8 bases and V 7 bases, and 10 bases lay outside the gene matches. Germline CDR1 and CDR2: LNHDA and SQIVND (reference sequence). CDR3 size: 14 residues. CDR3 DNA: TGTGCCAGTAAGTCCCAGGGGGCTTGGTATGAGCAGTTCTTC. Its protein product is CASKSQGAWYEQFF.

The chain couples TRBV12-3 or TRBV12-4 to TRBJ1-1; maybe TRBD1 (5 bases). Trimming removed 5 bases at V and 13 bases at J, with 17 bases between. The CDR3 extends over 12 amino acids. DNA for the CDR3: TGTGCCAGCAGTGGGACGCCACACGGGTTTTTCTTT. It is translated as CASSGTPHGFFF.

This clonotype appeared once. This chain joins TRBV18 and TRBJ1-2, with D maybe TRBD1 (6 bases). The CDR3 totals 15 residues. V was clipped by 3 bases and J by 7 bases, with 18 bases between them. Germline lookup yields CDR1 KGHSH and CDR2 LQKENI. The CDR3 here is CASSPSTVGASGYTF. The DNA of the CDR3 is TGTGCCAGCTCACCCTCCACCGTGGGGGCTTCTGGCTACACCTTC.